A single sample gave rise to the 21 T cell receptor beta chains below, sequenced in a study of T cell responses to AZD1222 COVID-19 vaccine. This table comes from immunoSEQ multiplex PCR, and its TCRdb copy is limited to in-frame clones, with some not included. The sample records 110,000 to 150,000 clones, roughly 90% being singletons. This specimen was peripheral blood, taken on day 0 of AZD1222 vaccination. These receptor sequences come from an adult in good health.

V and J are TRBV23-1 and TRBJ1-1; D is unclear. TRBV23-1 is labeled an ORF, and its function is uncertain. The CDR3 sequence is 13 residues long. Trimming shortened V by 4 bases and J by 5 bases, and 11 bases separated the two germline ends. CDR3 DNA: TGCGCCAGCAGTCGGGCGTTGGGTACTGAAGCTTTCTTT. Encoded protein: CASSRALGTEAFF.

V usage is TRBV2 and J usage is TRBJ1-1, with D possibly being TRBD1 (6 bases). In germline, CDR1 is SNHLY, CDR2 FYNNEI. The V end lost 6 bases, the J end lost 4 bases, and 18 bases lay between the germline ends. This CDR3 spans 15 amino acids. The CDR3: CASRENTGSGTEAFF. The CDR3 DNA reads TGTGCCAGCAGGGAGAATACAGGGTCGGGCACTGAAGCTTTCTTT.

This clone was seen just once. The chain combines TRBV28 with TRBJ2-5; D not certain. CDR3 size: 13 residues. With 4 bases removed from V and 3 bases from J, the gap between germline ends came to 9 bases. Germline CDR1 and CDR2: MDHEN and SYDVKM. CDR3 DNA sequence: TGTGCCAGCAGTTCGACGGGTGAAGAGACCCAGTACTTC. The encoded protein is CASSSTGEETQYF.

This chain links TRBV6-6 with TRBJ2-6; D possibly corresponds to TRBD1 (6 bases). Germline V gene lookup returns CDR1 MNHNY and CDR2 SVGAGI (reference sequence). V was shortened by 6 bases and J by 3 bases, with 15 bases between the two germline ends. This CDR3 is built from 16 residues. The CDR3 loop reads CASSRSTGRGANVLTF. The CDR3 DNA is TGTGCCAGCAGCCGCAGTACAGGGCGTGGGGCCAACGTCCTGACTTTC.

This chain links TRBV5-1 with TRBJ2-3; TRBD2 matches 8 bases. The ends lost 0 bases at V and 6 bases at J; junction bases unmatched: 9. CDR1 and CDR2 (germline): SGHRS, YFSETQ. The CDR3 contains 16 residues. The CDR3 is CASSLVLAGEADTQYF. The CDR3 region has the DNA TGCGCCAGCAGCTTGGTCCTAGCGGGTGAGGCCGATACGCAGTATTTT.

CDR3 bases: TGCGCCAGCAGTCAATCCGGGGTAGCGGGAGACAATGAGCAGTTCTTC. It translates to CASSQSGVAGDNEQFF. The chain uses TRBV23-1 and TRBJ2-1; 9 nucleotides line up with TRBD2. TRBV23-1 is an ORF, with its function uncertain. V lost 0 bases and J lost 5; bases outside the gene matches: 5. The CDR3 spans 16 residues.

This chain joins TRBV6-2 or TRBV6-3 and TRBJ1-1; D not certain. The germline V gene has CDR1 MNHEY and CDR2 SVGEGT. This CDR3 has 13 amino acids. V lost 6 bases to trimming and J lost 5 bases, with 13 bases between them. In DNA form, the CDR3 reads TGTGCCAGCAGCCAACGTGGGAGAACTGAAGCTTTCTTT. It encodes CASSQRGRTEAFF.

The gene calls are TRBV7-9 and TRBJ1-4; 9 bases map to TRBD1. The J segment lost 7 bases and the V segment lost 7 bases, leaving 7 bases of the junction unmatched. Germline loops: CDR1 SEHNR, CDR2 FQNEAQ (reference sequence). There are 14 residues in the CDR3. CDR3: CASTTGGDGEKLFF. DNA for the CDR3: TGTGCCAGCACCACAGGGGGCGACGGTGAAAAACTGTTTTTT.

The rearrangement joins TRBV9 to TRBJ1-6; tentative D call: TRBD1 (5 bases). This CDR3 has 16 amino acids. Germline CDR1 reads SGDLS; CDR2 reads YYNGEE. The V end lost 7 bases, the J end lost 0 bases, and 14 bases lay between the germline ends. CDR3 loop: CASGERGSSYNSPLHF. The CDR3 coding sequence is TGTGCCAGCGGGGAGAGGGGCAGCTCCTATAATTCACCCCTCCACTTT.

The gene calls are TRBV30 and TRBJ1-5; the match to TRBD1 covers 7 bases. The CDR3 consists of 14 residues. V shed 3 bases, J shed 6 bases, and the junction held 8 bases outside the gene matches. The germline V gene encodes CDR1 GTSNPN and CDR2 SVGIG (reference sequence). The CDR3 region has the DNA TGTGCCTGGAGCGAAGGGGGCGCGGGTCAGCCCCAGCATTTT. Translating gives CAWSEGGAGQPQHF.

V and J are TRBV14 and TRBJ2-7; possibly TRBD2 for D (5 bases). This CDR3 is 14 amino acids long. The germline V and J ends were trimmed by 4 bases and 6 bases, with 16 bases remaining between them. The germline V gene has CDR1 SGHDN and CDR2 FVKESK. This chain's CDR3 is CASSLRGRGIEQYF. Written as DNA, the CDR3 is TGTGCCAGCAGCCTCCGCGGACGAGGGATCGAGCAGTACTTC.

This chain joins TRBV9 and TRBJ2-5; 10 bases are shared with TRBD1. Looked up from germline, CDR1 is SGDLS and CDR2 is YYNGEE. The CDR3 consists of 17 residues. With 4 bases clipped from V and 4 bases from J, the junction kept 13 bases outside the gene matches. The CDR3 protein is CASSPRSGTGALETQYF. CDR3 in DNA: TGTGCCAGCAGCCCCAGGTCTGGGACAGGGGCTTTAGAGACCCAGTACTTC.

Written as DNA, the CDR3 is TGTGCCAGCAGCTTAGGGGGACAGGACCCTGGCTACACCTTC. Residues: CASSLGGQDPGYTF. The chain carries TRBV7-9 and TRBJ1-2; 8 bases line up with TRBD1. The length of the CDR3 is 14 residues. The V gene end was trimmed by 1 base and the J gene end by 7 bases; junction bases not matched to a gene: 5. CDR1 and CDR2 from the germline V gene are SEHNR and FQNEAQ (reference sequence).

This clone was counted only a few times. The chain links TRBV14 to TRBJ1-2; 9 bases agree with TRBD1. Germline-derived CDR1 and CDR2 are SGHDN and FVKESK. V gave up 1 base and J gave up 8 bases; unmatched junction bases: 8. The CDR3 runs to 15 residues. The CDR3 DNA is TGTGCCAGCAGCCAAGTGACCGGGACAGGGAGCGGCTACACCTTC. Protein sequence: CASSQVTGTGSGYTF.

This chain links TRBV25-1 with TRBJ1-2, with a possible D match to TRBD1 (5 bases). Germline values: CDR1 MGHDK, CDR2 SYGVNS. The CDR3 is 13 amino acids. Trimming took 6 bases from V and 9 from J, leaving 17 bases between them. The CDR3 DNA reads as TGTGCCAGCAGCACTGGGGGGAGGGCCCGCTACACCTTC. Amino acid sequence: CASSTGGRARYTF.

The chain joins TRBV5-1 to TRBJ1-1; TRBD1 aligns across 8 bases. This CDR3 has 15 residues. The germline V gene encodes CDR1 SGHRS and CDR2 YFSETQ. V was clipped by 4 bases and J by 1 base; unmatched bases: 6. The CDR3 bases are TGCGCCAGCAGCGGATCCGGGACAGGGAACACTGAAGCTTTCTTT. Encoded protein: CASSGSGTGNTEAFF.

This chain links TRBV5-1 with TRBJ2-3; TRBD1 aligns across 9 bases. Germline CDR1 reads SGHRS; CDR2 reads YFSETQ. The CDR3 sequence is 16 residues long. J was trimmed by 3 bases and V by 5 bases; bases with no gene match: 10. CDR3 residues: CASRRIQGAGTDTQYF. In DNA, the CDR3 is TGCGCCAGCAGACGTATACAGGGGGCCGGGACAGATACGCAGTATTTT.

V usage is TRBV6-5 and J usage is TRBJ2-1; TRBD2 is a possible D gene (5 bases). Germline-derived CDR1 and CDR2 are MNHEY and SVGAGI. The CDR3 is 12 residues long. V dropped 6 bases and J dropped 6 bases, with 9 bases sitting between them. The CDR3 DNA follows: TGTGCCAGCAGACACCGGGGCAATGAGCAGTTCTTC. This codes for CASRHRGNEQFF.

The V and J genes are TRBV10-3 and TRBJ2-3; D may be TRBD1 or TRBD2 (5 bases each). The CDR3 has 13 amino acids. The germline gives CDR1 ENHRY, CDR2 SYGVKD. Trimming took 10 bases from V and 2 from J, leaving 13 bases between them. CDR3 protein: CATYGTDTDTQYF. In DNA form, the CDR3 reads TGTGCCACCTACGGGACGGACACAGATACGCAGTATTTT.

This chain links TRBV28 with TRBJ1-2; 9 bases fit TRBD1. Germline CDR1 MDHEN, CDR2 SYDVKM. CDR3 length equals 19 residues. The V segment lost 4 bases and the J segment 3 bases; nucleotides outside the gene matches: 18. Written as DNA, the CDR3 is TGTGCCAGCAGTTCACAATCCGGGACAGGGAAAGAGGTGCACTATGGCTACACCTTC. Translated, it gives CASSSQSGTGKEVHYGYTF.

The chain employs TRBV30 and TRBJ1-6; possible D gene TRBD1, 6 bases. V was clipped by 0 bases and J by 9 bases, with 18 bases between them. The CDR3 length is 16 residues. Germline loops: CDR1 GTSNPN, CDR2 SVGIG (reference sequence). The CDR3 reads CAWSVRDNWGGSPLHF. The CDR3, as DNA: TGTGCCTGGAGTGTAAGGGACAACTGGGGAGGTTCACCCCTCCACTTT.